The sequence of this T cell receptor beta chain was determined in a study of cytomegalovirus exposure and HLA in healthy donors. Findings of the study overall: As a later analysis showed, several of the most significant clusters appeared to be linked to common viral pathogens. Analysis was carried out at a later point, and it linked a missense DCLRE1C variant to TCR beta V- and J-gene trimming.

Regarding donors, all were healthy bone marrow donors. Remarks on this clone: The antigen remains unidentified.

PCR was performed using 60 Vbeta and 13 Jbeta primers. Sequenced by immunoSEQ multiplex PCR; TCRdb stores in-frame clones only, minus some. Altogether about 160,000 clones are present, 70% to 80% being singletons, with the ten largest covering approximately 2%. The TCR sequence derives from a man in his forties in good health and CMV-seronegative. Sequencing used PBMCs.

The CDR3 loop is CAMKAGAGQPQHF. As DNA, the CDR3 is TGTGCCATGAAAGCAGGGGCCGGACAGCCCCAGCATTTT. V is TRBV6-1 and J is TRBJ1-5; D may be TRBD1 (6 bases). V was clipped by 10 bases and J by 7 bases, with 17 bases between them. Germline CDR1 reads MNHNS; CDR2 reads SASEGT. This CDR3 spans 13 amino acids.